This T cell receptor (beta chain) is from a study of T cells in Graves' hyperthyroidism and ophthalmopathy. Study-wide points: Most thyroid clonotypes with frequency above 0.001 were detected in blood.

Amplification targeted TCR beta CDR3 regions from RNA transcripts. The HTBI set primed first-round TCR CDR3 RT-PCR. TCRdb passed the multiplex PCR reads through MiXCR, listing each CDR3 protein once. The sample contains about 380,000 distinct CDR3 sequences, roughly 14% of which appear only once. V dropped 0 bases and J dropped 4 bases, with 15 bases sitting between them. Germline V lookup: CDR1 LGHNT, CDR2 FRNRAP. The CDR3 runs to 16 residues. This clonotype came up many times. Its antigen is not known. No ophthalmopathy progression within 18 months constituted stable Graves' hyperthyroidism. Exclusion of patients followed from uncontrolled infection, other autoimmune disease, pregnancy or lactation. A roughly 9.7 ml volume of fresh peripheral blood provided the PBMCs.

This TCR came from a woman aged 55-69 years with Graves' hyperthyroidism. The chain uses TRBV12-5 and TRBJ2-5, with D unclear. The specimen sequenced was blood. CDR3 coding DNA: TGTGCTAGTGGTTTGGTACTTACATCCCGAGGAGAGACCCAGTACTTC. Translation: CASGLVLTSRGETQYF.